One and the same sample provided the 25 T cell receptor beta chains below, sequenced in a study of T-cell memory formation after mild COVID-19. TCRdb reanalysed the 5' RACE reads using MiXCR and keeps one entry per CDR3 protein. Among about 560,000 distinct CDR3 sequences listed, around 15% were seen once. The specimen was PBMCs or a T cell subset sorted from them (not recorded which). The receptors were gathered from an adult woman who had mild COVID-19 (a few samples of this study predate the infection). Cell type and time point are not known.

The chain carries TRBV6-5 and TRBJ1-2; D perhaps matches TRBD1 (6 bases). CDR1 is MNHEY, CDR2 SVGAGI, per germline. CDR3 length: 15 amino acids. The germline V and J ends were trimmed by 0 bases and 5 bases, with 13 bases remaining between them. The CDR3 spells CASSYSPGGRYGYTF. The CDR3 nucleotides are TGTGCCAGCAGTTACTCCCCGGGGGGGCGGTATGGCTACACCTTC.

This clonotype was observed a few times. This sequence joins TRBV5-1 and TRBJ1-1; no reliable D call. Germline V gene sequence: CDR1 SGHRS, CDR2 YFSETQ. V lost 0 bases and J 7 bases, leaving 7 bases between the germline ends. The CDR3 contains 12 residues. The CDR3 bases are TGCGCCAGCAGCTTGGGTATTAATGAAGCTTTCTTT. Amino acid sequence: CASSLGINEAFF.

This clonotype was counted at least ten times. The chain joins TRBV18 to TRBJ2-1, with D tentatively TRBD2 (6 bases). Looked up from germline, CDR1 is KGHSH and CDR2 is LQKENI. The CDR3 covers 15 residues. Deletions cut 3 bases from V and 6 bases from J, with 15 bases between. CDR3 protein: CASSPPSVGINEQFF. As DNA, the CDR3 is TGTGCCAGCTCACCCCCTAGCGTGGGAATCAATGAGCAGTTCTTC.

This clonotype has just a few counts. The V gene is TRBV7-2, the J gene TRBJ2-3; D remains ambiguous. The ends were cut back, 0 bases at V and 2 bases at J, with 12 bases in the middle. Germline V lookup: CDR1 SGHTA, CDR2 FQGNSA. The CDR3 is 16 residues long. CDR3 sequence: CASSLAIVPTTDTQYF. The CDR3 nucleotides are TGTGCCAGCAGCTTAGCCATAGTCCCTACCACAGATACGCAGTATTTT.

This clonotype was seen only a few times. The chain has TRBV7-9 and TRBJ2-1; TRBD2 matches at 12 bases. The V gene's germline CDR1 is SEHNR and CDR2 FQNEAQ (reference sequence). This CDR3 region has 16 residues. The V gene end was trimmed by 7 bases and the J gene end by 5 bases; junction bases not matched to a gene: 9. The CDR3 loop is CASTLGRTSGNNEQFF. The CDR3, as DNA: TGTGCCAGCACCCTAGGCCGGACTAGCGGGAACAATGAGCAGTTCTTC. Full variable domain (remainder filled in from reference TRBV7-9 and TRBJ2-1): DTGVSQNPRHKITKRGQNVTFRCDPISEHNRLYWYRQTLGQGPEFLTYFQNEAQLEKSRLLSDRFSAERPKGSFSTLEIQRTEQGDSAMYLCASTLGRTSGNNEQFFGPGTRLTVL.

V is TRBV5-1 and J is TRBJ1-1; perhaps TRBD1 as D (6 bases). Germline-derived CDR1 and CDR2 are SGHRS and YFSETQ. V was cut by 1 base and J by 0 bases, with 7 bases left in between. The CDR3 has 14 amino acids. CDR3 bases: TGCGCCAGCAGCTTGTGGACAGTGAACACTGAAGCTTTCTTT. Amino acid sequence: CASSLWTVNTEAFF.

The chain links TRBV3-1 to TRBJ1-1, with D possibly matching TRBD1 (5 bases). V gave up 4 bases and J gave up 5 bases, with 11 bases separating them. This CDR3 region has 13 residues. Germline-derived CDR1 and CDR2 are LGHDT and YNNKEL (reference sequence). The CDR3 region has the DNA TGTGCCAGCAGCCCGTGGGGGGGAACTGAAGCTTTCTTT. It encodes CASSPWGGTEAFF.

The table lists this clonotype with a few counts. The chain recombines TRBV2 with TRBJ1-5; D gene uncertain. The V gene lost 4 bases and the J gene lost 0 bases, with 16 bases spanning the gap. The CDR3 runs to 17 residues. Germline V gene lookup returns CDR1 SNHLY and CDR2 FYNNEI. The CDR3 DNA reads as TGTGCCAGCAGTGTAACGACGGAAACTTATAGCAATCAGCCCCAGCATTTT. Translating gives CASSVTTETYSNQPQHF.

The chain joins TRBV5-1 to TRBJ1-3; TRBD1 might be the D (6 bases). V was trimmed by 3 bases and J by 4 bases, leaving 14 bases between them. The CDR3 contains 15 residues. Germline CDR1 SGHRS, CDR2 YFSETQ. The CDR3 here is CASSSLQGGGNTIYF. The CDR3 DNA reads TGCGCCAGCAGCTCCCTACAGGGTGGAGGAAACACCATATATTTT.

The V call is TRBV9, the J call TRBJ2-1, with 10 bases matching TRBD2. This CDR3 spans 17 amino acids. V was clipped by 0 bases and J by 0 bases; unmatched bases: 3. The V gene's germline CDR1 is SGDLS and CDR2 YYNGEE. In nucleotides, the CDR3 is TGTGCCAGCAGCGTAGAGCCTAGCGGGAGCTCCTACAATGAGCAGTTCTTC. Its translation is CASSVEPSGSSYNEQFF.

This clonotype was detected a few times. The V call is TRBV12-3 or TRBV12-4, the J call TRBJ2-3; 10 bases fit TRBD2. This CDR3 comprises 15 residues. The junction had 6 bases not matched to a gene; V was cut back by 7 bases and J by 2 bases. The CDR3 DNA is TGTGCCAGCAACTCCGGGACTAGCGCCACAGATACGCAGTATTTT. Translated, it gives CASNSGTSATDTQYF.

This clonotype was counted a few times. The V gene is TRBV10-3, the J gene TRBJ2-3, with TRBD2 identical over 7 bases. The CDR3 runs to 14 residues. V gave up 6 bases and J gave up 4 bases; unmatched junction bases: 7. Looked up from germline, CDR1 is ENHRY and CDR2 is SYGVKD. CDR3 nucleotides: TGTGCCATCAGCCGAGGGGACTACTCAGATACGCAGTATTTT. As protein: CAISRGDYSDTQYF.

V is TRBV2 and J is TRBJ2-7; 8 bases are a match to TRBD1. Germline-derived CDR1 and CDR2 are SNHLY and FYNNEI. This CDR3 comprises 13 residues. The V gene end was trimmed by 10 bases and the J gene end by 5 bases; junction bases not matched to a gene: 10. The CDR3 loop is CAIQDRDVHEQYF. CDR3 DNA: TGTGCCATCCAGGACAGGGACGTCCACGAGCAGTACTTC.

The chain has TRBV4-2 and TRBJ1-2; 8 nucleotides line up with TRBD1. This CDR3 region has 16 residues. With V trimmed by 5 bases and J by 8 bases, 16 bases remained unmatched. Germline values: CDR1 LGHNA, CDR2 YNFKEQ. The CDR3 DNA sequence: TGTGCCAGCAGCGAATTTGGACAGGGCGGGGGAAGAGGCTACACCTTC. Translating gives CASSEFGQGGGRGYTF.

This clonotype was counted between two and nine times. J is TRBJ2-7 and V is TRBV5-5; D may be TRBD2 (6 bases). Trimming took 5 bases from V and 3 from J, leaving 12 bases between them. CDR3 length equals 13 residues. Germline V lookup: CDR1 SGHKS, CDR2 YYEKEE (reference sequence). CDR3 residues: CASSSGVVYEQYF. The CDR3, as DNA: TGTGCCAGCAGTTCGGGGGTGGTCTACGAGCAGTACTTC.

There are a few counts of this clonotype. V and J are TRBV10-3 and TRBJ2-3; D unresolved. The CDR3 runs to 15 residues. Germline values: CDR1 ENHRY, CDR2 SYGVKD. V lost 6 bases, J lost 0 bases, and 13 bases lay in between. Here the CDR3 reads CAIREGHLSTDTQYF. CDR3 in DNA: TGTGCCATCAGAGAAGGGCACCTTAGCACAGATACGCAGTATTTT.

This chain links TRBV19 with TRBJ2-2; TRBD2 matches at 11 bases. This CDR3 spans 16 amino acids. Germline V gives CDR1 LNHDA, CDR2 SQIVND (reference sequence). Unmatched junction bases numbered 5, after V lost 2 bases and J lost 6 bases. In DNA, the CDR3 is TGTGCCAGTAGTATAAGGACTAGCGGGTCCCCCGGGGAGCTGTTTTTT. It translates to CASSIRTSGSPGELFF. Drawing the rest from reference TRBV19 and TRBJ2-2, the complete variable domain is DGGITQSPKYLFRKEGQNVTLSCEQNLNHDAMYWYRQDPGQGLRLIYYSQIVNDFQKGDIAEGYSVSREKKESFPLTVTSAQKNPTAFYLCASSIRTSGSPGELFFGEGSRLTVL.

The chain joins TRBV19 to TRBJ1-1; D is uncertain. V gave up 8 bases and J gave up 6 bases, with 13 bases separating them. The V gene's germline CDR1 is LNHDA and CDR2 SQIVND (reference sequence). The CDR3 extends over 12 amino acids. CDR3 loop: CASLTPGAEAFF. The DNA for the CDR3 is TGTGCCAGTTTAACACCCGGGGCTGAAGCTTTCTTT.

This clonotype was detected a few times. V gene TRBV24-1 combines with J gene TRBJ2-3, with D uncertain. This CDR3 contains 13 residues. Trimming cost V 4 bases and J 1 base, with 5 bases left between them. Germline-derived CDR1 and CDR2 are KGHDR and SFDVKD. CDR3 sequence reads: CATSDPGTDTQYF. In nucleotides, the CDR3 is TGTGCCACCAGTGACCCAGGCACAGATACGCAGTATTTT.

J is TRBJ2-3 and V is TRBV25-1; D ambiguous. Germline V CDR1 and CDR2: MGHDK, SYGVNS. CDR3 length: 16 amino acids. V lost 5 bases and J 1 base, leaving 16 bases between the germline ends. CDR3 loop: CASSYGPHGGTDTQYF. Here the CDR3 DNA reads TGTGCCAGCAGTTACGGGCCACATGGTGGCACAGATACGCAGTATTTT.

The chain combines TRBV20-1 with TRBJ2-3, with a weak D call TRBD2 (5 bases). Germline lookup yields CDR1 DFQATT and CDR2 SNEGSKA (reference sequence). This CDR3 spans 15 amino acids. V dropped 6 bases and J dropped 0 bases, with 16 bases sitting between them. CDR3 sequence (DNA): TGCAGTGCCACCGGGGAGTCGCCAAGCACAGATACGCAGTATTTT. This codes for CSATGESPSTDTQYF.

This chain links TRBV18 with TRBJ1-1; no clear D. This CDR3 comprises 17 residues. Per the germline V gene, CDR1 is KGHSH and CDR2 is LQKENI. Trimming stripped 2 bases from V and 1 base from J, with 17 bases between. The CDR3 coding sequence is TGTGCCAGCTCACCATGGGGTTCCGAGATCAAGAACACTGAAGCTTTCTTT. This encodes CASSPWGSEIKNTEAFF.

The J gene is TRBJ1-4, the V gene TRBV5-1, with D perhaps matching TRBD1 (5 bases). V was trimmed by 3 bases and J by 4 bases, leaving 13 bases between them. This CDR3 is 15 amino acids long. CDR1 is SGHRS and CDR2 is YFSETQ in the germline V gene. CDR3 bases: TGCGCCAGCAGCTCCGGGACGGTGATTAATGAAAAACTGTTTTTT. Its translation is CASSSGTVINEKLFF.

In this sample, this clonotype turned up a few times. V and J are TRBV7-6 and TRBJ2-4, with D possibly matching TRBD1 (6 bases). The CDR3 is 16 residues long. Trimming removed 6 bases at V and 7 bases at J, with 22 bases between. Germline assignment: CDR1 SGHVS and CDR2 FNYEAQ. In DNA, the CDR3 is TGTGCCAGCAGTTACCCGTTGACAGGAGATGTTAACATTCAGTACTTC. Protein product: CASSYPLTGDVNIQYF. Complete variable domain (other parts from reference TRBV7-6 and TRBJ2-4): GAGVSQSPRYKVTKRGQDVALRCDPISGHVSLYWYRQALGQGPEFLTYFNYEAQQDKSGLPNDRFSAERPEGSISTLTIQRTEQRDSAMYRCASSYPLTGDVNIQYFGAGTRLSVL.

The CDR3 spells CATSKGQGWSQPQHF. DNA for the CDR3: TGTGCCACCAGCAAAGGACAGGGATGGAGTCAGCCCCAGCATTTT. The gene calls are TRBV15 and TRBJ1-5; 8 bases are a match to TRBD1. CDR1 LNHNV and CDR2 YYDKDF come from the germline V gene (reference sequence). Trimming removed 4 bases from V and 6 bases from J; junction bases left unmatched: 8. The CDR3 runs to 15 residues.